The source of this T cell receptor beta chain is a study of T cells in Graves' hyperthyroidism and ophthalmopathy. CDR3 size: 15 residues. Germline CDR1 is SGHDT and CDR2 is YYEEEE. V lost 3 bases and J lost 3; bases outside the gene matches: 5. The TCR beta CDR3 regions underwent amplification using RNA transcripts as the source. Carried out on the TCR CDR3, a first-round RT-PCR used the HTBI primer set. TCRdb fed the multiplex PCR reads into MiXCR, producing one record per CDR3 protein. The repertoire consists of approximately 400,000 distinct CDR3 sequences, with 15% to 17% occurring once and the leading ten covering around a quarter. Disease duration under 2 months; hyperthyroidism patients were aged 18 to 65. Cells are PBMCs isolated from 10 ml of fresh blood.

The sequenced sample was blood. This TCR came from a woman between 18 and 29 years old with Graves' hyperthyroidism that later progressed to Graves' ophthalmopathy. The chain uses TRBV5-6 and TRBJ1-5; 8 positions agree with TRBD1. This CDR3 reads CASSWMDRVNQPQHF. The CDR3, as DNA: TGTGCCAGCAGCTGGATGGACAGGGTCAATCAGCCCCAGCATTTT. Looking up the rest from reference TRBV5-6 and TRBJ1-5 gives the full variable domain: DAGVTQSPTHLIKTRGQQVTLRCSPKSGHDTVSWYQQALGQGPQFIFQYYEEEERQRGNFPDRFSGHQFPNYSSELNVNALLLGDSALYLCASSWMDRVNQPQHFGDGTRLSIL.